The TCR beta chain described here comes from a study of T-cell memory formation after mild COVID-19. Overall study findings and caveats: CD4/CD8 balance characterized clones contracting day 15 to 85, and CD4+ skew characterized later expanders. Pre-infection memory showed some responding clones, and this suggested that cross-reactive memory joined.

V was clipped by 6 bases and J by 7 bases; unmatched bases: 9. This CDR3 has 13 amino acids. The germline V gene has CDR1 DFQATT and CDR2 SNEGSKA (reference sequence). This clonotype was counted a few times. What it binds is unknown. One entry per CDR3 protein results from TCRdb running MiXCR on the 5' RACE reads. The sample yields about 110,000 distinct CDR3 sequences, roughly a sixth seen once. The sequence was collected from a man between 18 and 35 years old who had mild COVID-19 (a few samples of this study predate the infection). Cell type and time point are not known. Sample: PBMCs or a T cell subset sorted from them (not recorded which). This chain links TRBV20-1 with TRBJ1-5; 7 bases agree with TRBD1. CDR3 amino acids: CSAKRQGGQPQHF. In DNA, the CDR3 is TGCAGTGCAAAAAGACAGGGCGGCCAGCCCCAGCATTTT.